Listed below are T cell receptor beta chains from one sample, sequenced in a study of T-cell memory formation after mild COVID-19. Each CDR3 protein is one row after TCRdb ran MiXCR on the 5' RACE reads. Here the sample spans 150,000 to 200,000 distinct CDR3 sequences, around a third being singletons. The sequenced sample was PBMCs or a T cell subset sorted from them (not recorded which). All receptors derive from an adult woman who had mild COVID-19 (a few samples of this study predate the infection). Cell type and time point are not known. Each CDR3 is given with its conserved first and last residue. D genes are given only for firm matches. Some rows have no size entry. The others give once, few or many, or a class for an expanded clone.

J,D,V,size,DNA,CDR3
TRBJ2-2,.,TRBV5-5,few,TGTGCCAGCAGCTTTCAGGGGCACACCGGGGAGCTGTTTTTT,CASSFQGHTGELFF
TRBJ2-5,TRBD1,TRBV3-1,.,TGTGCCAGCAGCCCCGGGACAGGGGGCATAGAGACCCAGTACTTC,CASSPGTGGIETQYF
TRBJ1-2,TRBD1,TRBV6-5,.,TGTGCCAGCAGACCGGGACAGTACCTCGGCGGCTACACCTTC,CASRPGQYLGGYTF
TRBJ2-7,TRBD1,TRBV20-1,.,TGCAGTGCTAGAGATTCGGGACAGGGGGAGCGCGAGCAGTACTTC,CSARDSGQGEREQYF
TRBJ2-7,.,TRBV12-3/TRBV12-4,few,TGTGCCAGCTCCCGGGGGGCCGCCTACGAGCAGTACTTC,CASSRGAAYEQYF
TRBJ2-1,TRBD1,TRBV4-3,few,TGCGCCAGCAGCCAAGGTCACAGGGGGTCCTACAATGAGCAGTTCTTC,CASSQGHRGSYNEQFF
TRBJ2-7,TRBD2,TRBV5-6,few,TGTGCCAGCAGCCCTCTGACTAGCGGGATTGCACCCTACTACGAGCAGTACTTC,CASSPLTSGIAPYYEQYF
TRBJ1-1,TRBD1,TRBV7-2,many,TGTGCCAGCAGCCCAGGGGGCGCGACTGAAGCTTTCTTT,CASSPGGATEAFF
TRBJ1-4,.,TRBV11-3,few,TGTGCCAGCAGCTTTTCAGGGTACAATGAAAAACTGTTTTTT,CASSFSGYNEKLFF
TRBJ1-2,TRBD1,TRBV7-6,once,TGCGCCAGCAGCTTGGGAGGGGGCGCTGGCTACACCTTC,CASSLGGGAGYTF
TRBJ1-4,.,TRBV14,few,TGTGCCAGCAGCCTTCGACGGGGTTCGGGTACTAATGAAAAACTGTTTTTT,CASSLRRGSGTNEKLFF
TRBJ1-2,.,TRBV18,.,TGTGCCAGCTCACCAGCGACAAACTATGGCTACACCTTC,CASSPATNYGYTF
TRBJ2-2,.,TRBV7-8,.,TGTGCCAGCAGCCTAGGGCGGGGTACCACCGGGGAGCTGTTTTTT,CASSLGRGTTGELFF
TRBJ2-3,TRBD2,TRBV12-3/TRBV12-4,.,TGTGCCAGCAGTAGTGAGCGGGACACAGATACGCAGTATTTT,CASSSERDTDTQYF
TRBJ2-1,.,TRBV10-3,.,TGTGCCATCGGAGAACAGAACTACAATGAGCAGTTCTTC,CAIGEQNYNEQFF
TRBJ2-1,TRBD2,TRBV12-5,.,TGTGCTAGTGGTTTGATAGGGAAAGCGGGAGGGAAAAACAATGAGCAGTTCTTC,CASGLIGKAGGKNNEQFF
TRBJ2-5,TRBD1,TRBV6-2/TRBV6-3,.,TGTGCCAGCAGTCTTCTCCTCGGGACAGGGAGTTTAGAGGAGACCCAGTACTTC,CASSLLLGTGSLEETQYF
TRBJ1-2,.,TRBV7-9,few,TGTGCCAGCAGCCCGGTGGGGGATGGCTACACCTTC,CASSPVGDGYTF
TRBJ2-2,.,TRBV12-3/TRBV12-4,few,TGTGCCAGCAGGTTCACCGGGGAGCTGTTTTTT,CASRFTGELFF
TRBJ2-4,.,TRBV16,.,TGTGCCAGCAGCCAACCTGTTACTGATATTCAGTACTTC,CASSQPVTDIQYF
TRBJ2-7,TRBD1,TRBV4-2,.,TGTGCCAGCAGCAGCGCACCGGGACAGGGGTCCTACGAGCAGTACTTC,CASSSAPGQGSYEQYF
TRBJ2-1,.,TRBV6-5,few,TGTGCCAGCGGGGTCCTCTACAATGAGCAGTTCTTC,CASGVLYNEQFF
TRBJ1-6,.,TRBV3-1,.,TGTGCCAGCAGCCAAGGTCAGAGTCGGGGGTTAAATTCACCCCTCCACTTT,CASSQGQSRGLNSPLHF
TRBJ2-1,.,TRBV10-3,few,TGTGCCATTGGGACGGCTTTCAATGAGCAGTTCTTC,CAIGTAFNEQFF
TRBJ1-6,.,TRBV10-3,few,TGTGCCACACAGGGAGCTGATAATTCACCCCTCCACTTT,CATQGADNSPLHF
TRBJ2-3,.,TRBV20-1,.,TGCAGTGCTAGGCCCTGGGACGGACGCACAGATACGCAGTATTTT,CSARPWDGRTDTQYF
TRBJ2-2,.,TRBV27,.,TGTGCCAGCAGTCTTAGGGGGGCCCCGGGGGCTGGGGGTACCGGGGAGCTGTTTTTT,CASSLRGAPGAGGTGELFF
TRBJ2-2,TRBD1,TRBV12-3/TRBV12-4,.,TGTGCCAGCAGTCCGGGACAGCAGAACACCGGGGAGCTGTTTTTT,CASSPGQQNTGELFF
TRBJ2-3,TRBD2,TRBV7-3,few,TGTGCCAGCAGCATGACTAGCGGGCGCTACACTAGCACAGATACGCAGTATTTT,CASSMTSGRYTSTDTQYF
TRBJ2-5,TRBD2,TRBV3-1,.,TGTGCCAGCAGCCACCTAGCGGGGGGGCCCCGGGAGACCCAGTACTTC,CASSHLAGGPRETQYF
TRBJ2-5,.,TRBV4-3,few,TGCGCCAGCAGCCAAGTAGGGACCCAGTACTTC,CASSQVGTQYF
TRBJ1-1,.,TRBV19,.,TGTGCCAGTATAGGCTCGCCGGCGCTGAACACTGAAGCTTTCTTT,CASIGSPALNTEAFF
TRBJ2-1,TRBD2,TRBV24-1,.,TGTGCCACCGCGGGACTAGCGGACTCCTACAATGAGCAGTTCTTC,CATAGLADSYNEQFF
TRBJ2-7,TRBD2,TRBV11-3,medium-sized,TGTGCCAGCAGCCACGGCCTAGCGGGAGGGCCAGGCTACGAGCAGTACTTC,CASSHGLAGGPGYEQYF
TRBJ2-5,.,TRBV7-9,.,TGTGCCAGCACCTCGCGACGGACGCAAGAGACCCAGTACTTC,CASTSRRTQETQYF
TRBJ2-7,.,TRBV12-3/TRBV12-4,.,TGTGCCAGCAGTTTCCGAGGCGAGCAGTACTTC,CASSFRGEQYF
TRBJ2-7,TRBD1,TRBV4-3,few,TGCGCCAGCAGCCAAGAGGGACAGGGGTCCTACGAGCAGTACTTC,CASSQEGQGSYEQYF
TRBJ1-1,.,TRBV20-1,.,TGCAGTGCTAGAGCCCCGGGACGGAACACTGAAGCTTTCTTT,CSARAPGRNTEAFF
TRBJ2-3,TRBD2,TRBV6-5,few,TGTGCCAGCAGACCCCCAGGGAGGGCAGATACGCAGTATTTT,CASRPPGRADTQYF
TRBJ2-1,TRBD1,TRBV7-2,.,TGTGCCAGCAGCTTAGTGGGGACAGAGGACAATGAGCAGTTCTTC,CASSLVGTEDNEQFF
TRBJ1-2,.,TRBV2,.,TGTGCCAGCAGTGATCGCTCTACAGGGAACTATGGCTACACCTTC,CASSDRSTGNYGYTF
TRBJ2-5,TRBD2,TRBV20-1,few,TGCAGTGCTAGAGAGAGGACTAGCGTCCAAGAGACCCAGTACTTC,CSARERTSVQETQYF
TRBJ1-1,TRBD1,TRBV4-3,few,TGCGCCAGCAGCCAAAGCCCGGACAGGAAGACTGAAGCTTTCTTT,CASSQSPDRKTEAFF
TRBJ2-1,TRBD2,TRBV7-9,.,TGTGCCAGCAGCTTAGGGGCTAGCGGGGGCTCCTACAATGAGCAGTTCTTC,CASSLGASGGSYNEQFF
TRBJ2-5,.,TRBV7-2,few,TGTGCCAGCAGCTTGGACTCGGGGACCCAGTACTTC,CASSLDSGTQYF
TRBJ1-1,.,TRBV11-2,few,TGTGCCAGCAGTGATAGCCTGGACAGTTGGACTGAAGCTTTCTTT,CASSDSLDSWTEAFF
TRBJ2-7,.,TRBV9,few,TGTGCCAGCAGCGTAGCCCGGGACGGCTACGAGCAGTACTTC,CASSVARDGYEQYF
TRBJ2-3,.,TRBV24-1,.,TGTGCCACCAGTGAGGCGACACGGAGGACAGATACGCAGTATTTT,CATSEATRRTDTQYF
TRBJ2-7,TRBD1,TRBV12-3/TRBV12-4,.,TGTGCCAGCAGTTTCGGGACAGGGGCCTACGAGCAGTACTTC,CASSFGTGAYEQYF
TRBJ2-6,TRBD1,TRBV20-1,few,TGCAGTGCTAGTCGGACAGGGGGGGCTGGGGCCAACGTCCTGACTTTC,CSASRTGGAGANVLTF
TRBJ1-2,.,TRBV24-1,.,TGTGCCACCAGCCCAACAGGGAACTATGGCTACACCTTC,CATSPTGNYGYTF
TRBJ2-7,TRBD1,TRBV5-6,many,TGTGCCAGCAGCTCCCGCGGACAGGCCTACGAGCAGTACTTC,CASSSRGQAYEQYF
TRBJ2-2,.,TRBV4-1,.,TGCGCCAGCAGCCAATCTACGAGGGACACCGGGGAGCTGTTTTTT,CASSQSTRDTGELFF
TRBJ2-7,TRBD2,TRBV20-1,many,TGCAGTGCTAGAGAGGGGGGGGATACCTACGAGCAGTACTTC,CSAREGGDTYEQYF
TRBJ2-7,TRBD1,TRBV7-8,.,TGTGCCAGCAGCCGGACGGACAGGGGGGTTCTTGGGCAGTACTTC,CASSRTDRGVLGQYF